The 10 T cell receptor beta chains reported below all come from one sample, sequenced in a study of shared clonotypes between healthy human individuals. Some clones are missing from TCRdb's copy, which holds only in-frame ones; the method was immunoSEQ multiplex PCR. The data show roughly 2.6 million clones, with just over 90% seen just once and over 0.12% held by the top ten. The sample consisted of naive CD4+ T cells sorted from blood. The subset was: CD45RA+ positively selected. The receptors were sampled from a man younger than 35 in good health.

The chain is built from TRBV20-1 and TRBJ1-2; D gene unclear. Germline-derived CDR1 and CDR2 are DFQATT and SNEGSKA (reference sequence). V was shortened by 7 bases and J by 8 bases, with 8 bases between the two germline ends. The length of the CDR3 is 9 residues. CDR3 in DNA: TGCAGTGTTAGGGTAGGCTACACCTTC. This codes for CSVRVGYTF.

V usage is TRBV19 and J usage is TRBJ1-1, with D tentatively TRBD1 (6 bases). The CDR3 has 16 amino acids. V was clipped by 3 bases and J by 2 bases, with 16 bases between them. In germline, CDR1 is LNHDA, CDR2 SQIVND (reference sequence). DNA of the CDR3: TGTGCCAGTAGTATCCTCAGCCGGGACACAAACACTGAAGCTTTCTTT. It yields the protein CASSILSRDTNTEAFF.

The gene calls are TRBV5-1 and TRBJ1-2, with D maybe TRBD1 (5 bases). The CDR3 consists of 12 residues. Trimming removed 3 bases from V and 13 bases from J, with 16 bases in between. The germline gives CDR1 SGHRS, CDR2 YFSETQ. The CDR3 loop is CASSSMGQTSTF. The CDR3 DNA follows: TGCGCCAGCAGCTCCATGGGGCAAACGAGCACCTTC.

The chain uses TRBV28 and TRBJ1-2; 8 bases match TRBD1. The CDR3 is 16 residues long. Germline CDR1 MDHEN, CDR2 SYDVKM. V dropped 6 bases and J dropped 2; count of bases not matched to a gene: 11. CDR3 sequence: CASSTTGGRSNYGYTF. In nucleotides, the CDR3 is TGTGCCAGCAGCACCACAGGGGGAAGATCCAACTATGGCTACACCTTC.

The CDR3 nucleotides are TGTGCCTGGAGTGTACCACCCTCTTCTGCGCAGTATTTT. Its translation: CAWSVPPSSAQYF. This chain uses TRBV30 with TRBJ2-3, with no clear D. The CDR3 sequence is 13 residues long. Germline assignment: CDR1 GTSNPN and CDR2 SVGIG (reference sequence). With 0 bases removed from V and 10 bases from J, the gap between germline ends came to 14 bases. Full variable domain (outside the CDR3, taken from reference TRBV30 and TRBJ2-3): SQTIHQWPATLVQPVGSPLSLECTVEGTSNPNLYWYRQAAGRGLQLLFYSVGIGQISSEVPQNLSASRPQDRQFILSSKKLLLSDSGFYLCAWSVPPSSAQYFGPGTRLTVL.

The chain employs TRBV27 and TRBJ2-1; unclear D gene. There are 16 residues in the CDR3. The germline V and J ends were trimmed by 4 bases and 1 base, with 14 bases remaining between them. In germline, CDR1 is MNHEY, CDR2 SMNVEV (reference sequence). CDR3 sequence: CASSYQPFQSYNEQFF. CDR3 sequence (DNA): TGTGCCAGCAGTTACCAACCGTTTCAATCCTACAATGAGCAGTTCTTC.

The table lists this clone with a few counts. V gene TRBV27 combines with J gene TRBJ1-5; 8 bases agree with TRBD1. CDR1 MNHEY and CDR2 SMNVEV come from the germline V gene (reference sequence). V lost 5 bases, J lost 9 bases, and 6 bases stayed unmatched. This CDR3 region has 13 residues. The CDR3 DNA sequence: TGTGCCAGCAGTGCCCATACAGGGGGGCCCCAGCATTTT. Residues: CASSAHTGGPQHF.

The rearrangement joins TRBV7-2 to TRBJ2-1, with 8 bases matching TRBD2. Germline CDR1 and CDR2: SGHTA and FQGNSA. V was clipped by 1 base and J by 10 bases; unmatched bases: 6. The CDR3 spans 14 residues. The CDR3 DNA follows: TGTGCCAGCAGCTTAGATCCCCGGGGGGGGGAGCAGTTCTTC. As protein: CASSLDPRGGEQFF.

The gene calls are TRBV4-1 and TRBJ2-1; D might be TRBD2 (6 bases). Trimming removed 4 bases from V and 2 bases from J, with 12 bases in between. Germline V gene sequence: CDR1 MGHRA, CDR2 YSYEKL. This CDR3 has 15 amino acids. The CDR3: CASSPGLATYNEQFF. DNA of the CDR3: TGCGCCAGCAGCCCGGGACTGGCAACCTACAATGAGCAGTTCTTC.

The V gene is TRBV7-6, the J gene TRBJ2-3; D possibly corresponds to TRBD1 (6 bases). CDR3 length: 16 residues. Per the germline V gene, CDR1 is SGHVS and CDR2 is FNYEAQ. The ends were cut back, 3 bases at V and 0 bases at J, with 13 bases in the middle. CDR3 sequence reads: CASSFVSGTSTDTQYF. CDR3 in DNA: TGTGCCAGCAGCTTTGTTTCAGGGACAAGCACAGATACGCAGTATTTT.